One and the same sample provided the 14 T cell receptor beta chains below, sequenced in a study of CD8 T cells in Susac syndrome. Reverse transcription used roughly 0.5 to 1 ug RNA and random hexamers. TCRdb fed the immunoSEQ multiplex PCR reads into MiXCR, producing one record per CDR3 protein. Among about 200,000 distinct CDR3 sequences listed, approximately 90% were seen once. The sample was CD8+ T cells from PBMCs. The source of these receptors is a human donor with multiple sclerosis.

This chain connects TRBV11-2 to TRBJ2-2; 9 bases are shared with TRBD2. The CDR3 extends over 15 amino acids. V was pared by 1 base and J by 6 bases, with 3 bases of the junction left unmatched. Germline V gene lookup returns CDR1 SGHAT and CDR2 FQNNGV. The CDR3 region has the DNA TGTGCCAGCAGCTTAGGTCTAGCGGGGTCCGGGGAGCTGTTTTTT. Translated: CASSLGLAGSGELFF. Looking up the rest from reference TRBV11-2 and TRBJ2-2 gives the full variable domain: EAGVAQSPRYKIIEKRQSVAFWCNPISGHATLYWYQQILGQGPKLLIQFQNNGVVDDSQLPKDRFSAERLKGVDSTLKIQPAKLEDSAVYLCASSLGLAGSGELFFGEGSRLTVL.

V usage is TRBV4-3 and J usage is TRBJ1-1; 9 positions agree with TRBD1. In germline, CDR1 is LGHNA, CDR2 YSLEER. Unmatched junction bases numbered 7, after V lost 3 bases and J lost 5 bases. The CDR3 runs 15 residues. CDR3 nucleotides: TGCGCCAGCAGCCACCCCGGACAGGGGAGAACTGAAGCTTTCTTT. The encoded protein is CASSHPGQGRTEAFF.

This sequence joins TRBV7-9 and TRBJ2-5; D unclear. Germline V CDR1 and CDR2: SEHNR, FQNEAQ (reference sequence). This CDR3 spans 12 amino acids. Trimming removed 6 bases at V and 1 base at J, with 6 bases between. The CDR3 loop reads CASRSAQETQYF. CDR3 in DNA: TGTGCCAGCAGGAGCGCCCAAGAGACCCAGTACTTC.

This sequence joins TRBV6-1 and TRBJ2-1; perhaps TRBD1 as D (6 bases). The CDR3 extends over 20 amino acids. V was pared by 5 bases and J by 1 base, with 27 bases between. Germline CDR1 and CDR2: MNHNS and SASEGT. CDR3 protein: CASSSLTGIDSSASYNEQFF. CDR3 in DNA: TGTGCCAGCAGTAGCCTCACAGGGATTGACTCATCAGCGTCCTACAATGAGCAGTTCTTC.

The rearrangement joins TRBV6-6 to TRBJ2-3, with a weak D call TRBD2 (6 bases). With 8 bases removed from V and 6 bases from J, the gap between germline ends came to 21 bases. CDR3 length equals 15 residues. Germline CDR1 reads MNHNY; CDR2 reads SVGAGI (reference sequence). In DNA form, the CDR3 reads TGTGCCAGCGGGACCATCGGACTATGGGTGGATACGCAGTATTTT. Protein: CASGTIGLWVDTQYF.

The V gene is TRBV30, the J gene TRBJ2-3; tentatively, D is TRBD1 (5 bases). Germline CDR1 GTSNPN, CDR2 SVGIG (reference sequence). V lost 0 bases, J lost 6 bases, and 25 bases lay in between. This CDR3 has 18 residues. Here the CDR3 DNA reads TGTGCCTGGAGTGTATGGGCGGACATGAAGGCTCGGGCGGATACGCAGTATTTT. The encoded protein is CAWSVWADMKARADTQYF. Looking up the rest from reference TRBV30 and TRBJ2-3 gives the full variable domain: SQTIHQWPATLVQPVGSPLSLECTVEGTSNPNLYWYRQAAGRGLQLLFYSVGIGQISSEVPQNLSASRPQDRQFILSSKKLLLSDSGFYLCAWSVWADMKARADTQYFGPGTRLTVL.

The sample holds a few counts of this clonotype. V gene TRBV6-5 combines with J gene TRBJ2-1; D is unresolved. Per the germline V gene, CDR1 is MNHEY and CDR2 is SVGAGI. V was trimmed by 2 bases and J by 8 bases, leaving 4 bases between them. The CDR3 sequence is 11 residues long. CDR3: CASSYGYEQFF. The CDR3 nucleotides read TGTGCCAGCAGTTACGGCTATGAGCAGTTCTTC.

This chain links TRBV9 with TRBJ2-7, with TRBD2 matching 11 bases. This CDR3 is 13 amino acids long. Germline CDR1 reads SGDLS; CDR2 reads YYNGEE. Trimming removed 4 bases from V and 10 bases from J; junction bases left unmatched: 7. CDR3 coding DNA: TGTGCCAGCAGCCCCTCGACTAGCGGGAACCAGTACTTC. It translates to CASSPSTSGNQYF.

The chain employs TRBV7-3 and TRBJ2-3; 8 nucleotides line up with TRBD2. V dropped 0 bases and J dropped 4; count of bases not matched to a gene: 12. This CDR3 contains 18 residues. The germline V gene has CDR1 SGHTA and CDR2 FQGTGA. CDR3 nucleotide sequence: TGTGCCAGCAGCTTAACAGCCATAGCGGGGCGGCAGCCAGATACGCAGTATTTT. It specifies CASSLTAIAGRQPDTQYF. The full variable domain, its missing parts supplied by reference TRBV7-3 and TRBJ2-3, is GAGVSQTPSNKVTEKGKYVELRCDPISGHTALYWYRQSLGQGPEFLIYFQGTGAADDSGLPNDRFFAVRPEGSVSTLKIQRTERGDSAVYLCASSLTAIAGRQPDTQYFGPGTRLTVL.

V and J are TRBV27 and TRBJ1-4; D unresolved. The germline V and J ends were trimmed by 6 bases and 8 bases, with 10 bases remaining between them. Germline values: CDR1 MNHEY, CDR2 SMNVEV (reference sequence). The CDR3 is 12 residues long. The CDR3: CASRGSGEKLFF. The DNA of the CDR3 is TGTGCCAGCAGGGGTTCGGGAGAAAAACTGTTTTTT. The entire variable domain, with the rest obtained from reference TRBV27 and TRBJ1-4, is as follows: EAQVTQNPRYLITVTGKKLTVTCSQNMNHEYMSWYRQDPGLGLRQIYYSMNVEVTDKGDVPEGYKVSRKEKRNFPLILESPSPNQTSLYFCASRGSGEKLFFGSGTQLSVL.

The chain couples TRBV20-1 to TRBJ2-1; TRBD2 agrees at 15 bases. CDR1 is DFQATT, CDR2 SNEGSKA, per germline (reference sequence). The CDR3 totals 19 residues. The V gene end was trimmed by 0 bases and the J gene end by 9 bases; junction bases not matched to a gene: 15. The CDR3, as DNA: TGCAGTGCTAGAGACCCGGGACTAGCGGGAGGTACAAGGGAGGGTGAGCAGTTCTTC. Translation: CSARDPGLAGGTREGEQFF.

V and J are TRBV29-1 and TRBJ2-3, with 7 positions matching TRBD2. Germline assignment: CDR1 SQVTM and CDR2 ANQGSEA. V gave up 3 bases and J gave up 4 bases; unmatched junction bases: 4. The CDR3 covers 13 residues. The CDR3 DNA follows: TGCAGCGTTGACGCGGGAGCGGCAGATACGCAGTATTTT. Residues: CSVDAGAADTQYF.

CDR3 in amino acids: CSVPDGVNTEAFF. The CDR3 DNA is TGCAGCGTCCCGGATGGGGTGAACACTGAAGCTTTCTTT. The chain carries TRBV29-1 and TRBJ1-1; no clear D gene. V lost 6 bases, J lost 0 bases, and 11 bases lay in between. In germline, CDR1 is SQVTM, CDR2 ANQGSEA. The CDR3 loop spans 13 amino acids.

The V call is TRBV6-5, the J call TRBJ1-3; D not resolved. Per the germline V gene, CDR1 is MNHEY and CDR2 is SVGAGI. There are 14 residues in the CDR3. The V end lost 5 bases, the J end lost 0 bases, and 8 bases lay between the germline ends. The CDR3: CASSQTFSGNTIYF. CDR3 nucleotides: TGTGCCAGCAGTCAGACATTCTCTGGAAACACCATATATTTT.